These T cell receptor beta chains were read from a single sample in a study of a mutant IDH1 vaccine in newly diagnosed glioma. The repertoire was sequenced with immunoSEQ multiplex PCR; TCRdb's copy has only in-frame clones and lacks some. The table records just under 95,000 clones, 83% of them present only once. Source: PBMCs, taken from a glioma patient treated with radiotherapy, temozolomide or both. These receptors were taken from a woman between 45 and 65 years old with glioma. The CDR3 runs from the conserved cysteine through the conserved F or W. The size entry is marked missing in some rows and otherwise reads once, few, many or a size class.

CDR3aa: CASSDGTPNNSPLHF
j_gene: TRBJ1-6
v_gene: TRBV18
abundance: few

CDR3aa: CASSLGTSTGELFF
j_gene: TRBJ2-2
v_gene: TRBV7-9
abundance: -

CDR3aa: CASSQVDRFSSEAFF
j_gene: TRBJ1-1
v_gene: TRBV14
abundance: -

CDR3aa: CASSFYRNTEAFF
j_gene: TRBJ1-1
v_gene: TRBV19
abundance: -

CDR3aa: CASSPRGRQGNQPQHF
j_gene: TRBJ1-5
v_gene: TRBV7-8
abundance: -

CDR3aa: CASSLGRYTDTQYF
j_gene: TRBJ2-3
v_gene: TRBV5-1
abundance: -

CDR3aa: CASTSSTGNEKLFF
j_gene: TRBJ1-4
v_gene: TRBV11-2
abundance: -

CDR3aa: CASRQDYGYTF
j_gene: TRBJ1-2
v_gene: TRBV6-1
abundance: -

CDR3aa: CASSQTGTGSETQYF
j_gene: TRBJ2-5
v_gene: TRBV4-1
abundance: -

CDR3aa: CAISEDVNRPQHF
j_gene: TRBJ1-5
v_gene: TRBV10-3
abundance: once

CDR3aa: CASSLESSGIYEQYF
j_gene: TRBJ2-7
v_gene: TRBV11-2
abundance: -

CDR3aa: CASSLRLPLYNEQFF
j_gene: TRBJ2-1
v_gene: TRBV27
abundance: -

CDR3aa: CASSGDGAGANVLTF
j_gene: TRBJ2-6
v_gene: TRBV2
abundance: once

CDR3aa: CASSLHGVQNNSPLHF
j_gene: TRBJ1-6
v_gene: TRBV7-9
abundance: -

CDR3aa: CASSDSGRAFF
j_gene: TRBJ1-1
v_gene: TRBV6-4
abundance: few

CDR3aa: CASSIKRTGGLDGYTF
j_gene: TRBJ1-2
v_gene: TRBV19
abundance: -

CDR3aa: CASSQLIHGLAYEQYF
j_gene: TRBJ2-7
v_gene: TRBV4-1
abundance: -

CDR3aa: CASSRGGIGQPQHF
j_gene: TRBJ1-5
v_gene: TRBV5-6
abundance: -

CDR3aa: CATQNPGGFGYTF
j_gene: TRBJ1-2
v_gene: TRBV6-5
abundance: -

CDR3aa: CASSPGTAQAGQPQHF
j_gene: TRBJ1-5
v_gene: TRBV4-2
abundance: -

CDR3aa: CASSAPGQGHYEQYF
j_gene: TRBJ2-7
v_gene: TRBV6-5
abundance: -

CDR3aa: CASSYGTDSPLHF
j_gene: TRBJ1-6
v_gene: TRBV6-5
abundance: -

CDR3aa: CASRLGIGTVKETQYF
j_gene: TRBJ2-5
v_gene: TRBV5-4
abundance: once

CDR3aa: CSVAASGGAIEQFF
j_gene: TRBJ2-1
v_gene: TRBV29-1
abundance: -

CDR3aa: CASSGSNRVGNTEAFF
j_gene: TRBJ1-1
v_gene: TRBV6-1
abundance: -

CDR3aa: CASPYQVPSVSPEKLFF
j_gene: TRBJ1-4
v_gene: TRBV5-1
abundance: -

CDR3aa: CASSLEGRARGTEAFF
j_gene: TRBJ1-1
v_gene: TRBV5-1
abundance: once

CDR3aa: CASSLLGGEAFF
j_gene: TRBJ1-1
v_gene: TRBV27
abundance: -

CDR3aa: CASSESWSEQYF
j_gene: TRBJ2-7
v_gene: TRBV10-1
abundance: -

CDR3aa: CASSDGASGGGTQYF
j_gene: TRBJ2-3
v_gene: TRBV6-4
abundance: -

CDR3aa: CASSPRQDFGVGEKLFF
j_gene: TRBJ1-4
v_gene: TRBV18
abundance: -

CDR3aa: CASPPGGGLRRDTQYF
j_gene: TRBJ2-3
v_gene: TRBV7-9
abundance: -

CDR3aa: CASSDRPFTEAFF
j_gene: TRBJ1-1
v_gene: TRBV19
abundance: few

CDR3aa: CAWSAEGGELFF
j_gene: TRBJ2-2
v_gene: TRBV30
abundance: -

CDR3aa: CASSARGASTDTQYF
j_gene: TRBJ2-3
v_gene: TRBV9
abundance: -

CDR3aa: CASGIAGTNEKLFF
j_gene: TRBJ1-4
v_gene: TRBV25-1
abundance: few

CDR3aa: CASSPEGSPGKLFF
j_gene: TRBJ1-4
v_gene: TRBV5-1
abundance: -

CDR3aa: CASGLATGGGYGYTF
j_gene: TRBJ1-2
v_gene: TRBV12-5
abundance: -

CDR3aa: CASSEGAPYEQYF
j_gene: TRBJ2-7
v_gene: TRBV5-1
abundance: -

CDR3aa: CASSFDPKDEQFF
j_gene: TRBJ2-1
v_gene: TRBV5-1
abundance: few

CDR3aa: CASSFSSGKAFF
j_gene: TRBJ1-1
v_gene: TRBV27
abundance: -

CDR3aa: CASSEGRVSNQPQHF
j_gene: TRBJ1-5
v_gene: TRBV2
abundance: -

CDR3aa: CASSAGADTQYF
j_gene: TRBJ2-3
v_gene: TRBV10-1
abundance: -

CDR3aa: CASSLARTSGTSTDTQYF
j_gene: TRBJ2-3
v_gene: TRBV5-1
abundance: -

CDR3aa: CSAGGPETQYF
j_gene: TRBJ2-5
v_gene: TRBV20-1
abundance: -

CDR3aa: CASSPVPGLYTDTQYF
j_gene: TRBJ2-3
v_gene: TRBV5-6
abundance: -

CDR3aa: CASTPLGRVNTEAFF
j_gene: TRBJ1-1
v_gene: TRBV9
abundance: -

CDR3aa: CASSLSGTHTGYGYTF
j_gene: TRBJ1-2
v_gene: TRBV28
abundance: -

CDR3aa: CASRISGGRTDTQYF
j_gene: TRBJ2-3
v_gene: TRBV2
abundance: -

CDR3aa: CASRRGGARGTDTQYF
j_gene: TRBJ2-3
v_gene: TRBV27
abundance: -

CDR3aa: CASSLAPPSNEQFF
j_gene: TRBJ2-1
v_gene: TRBV7-2
abundance: -

CDR3aa: CASSQFYYGGAYEQYF
j_gene: TRBJ2-7
v_gene: TRBV4-2
abundance: -

CDR3aa: CASSQEYALMNTEAFF
j_gene: TRBJ1-1
v_gene: TRBV4-3
abundance: -

CDR3aa: CASRPRTGANYGYTF
j_gene: TRBJ1-2
v_gene: TRBV5-5
abundance: -

CDR3aa: CASRNYNSPLHF
j_gene: TRBJ1-6
v_gene: TRBV6-5
abundance: -

CDR3aa: CASSIGGASSQPQHF
j_gene: TRBJ1-5
v_gene: TRBV19
abundance: -

CDR3aa: CASSTAGTGGNTIYF
j_gene: TRBJ1-3
v_gene: TRBV5-5
abundance: -

CDR3aa: CASSLRDGPYGYTF
j_gene: TRBJ1-2
v_gene: TRBV7-2
abundance: -

CDR3aa: CASKQGAETQYF
j_gene: TRBJ2-5
v_gene: TRBV6-1
abundance: -